The 25 T cell receptor beta chains below come from one sample, sequenced in a study of glioma-infiltrating T cells after dendritic cell vaccination. Sample time point: after dendritic cell vaccination, including at tumor progression/relapse. Data came from immunoSEQ multiplex PCR; TCRdb stores just in-frame clones and leaves some out. The sample contains approximately 99,000 clones, around 80% of which appear only once. This specimen was blood, taken after dendritic cell vaccination. These receptors all stem from a human donor with glioblastoma.

The sample holds a few counts of this clone. The chain couples TRBV2 to TRBJ2-5; 8 bases align to TRBD2. In germline, CDR1 is SNHLY, CDR2 FYNNEI. J lost 4 bases, V lost 2 bases, and 3 bases had no gene match. The CDR3 consists of 14 residues. The CDR3 spells CASSERRGAETQYF. In DNA, the CDR3 is TGTGCCAGCAGTGAACGGCGGGGGGCAGAGACCCAGTACTTC.

This clone was seen once. This chain uses TRBV9 with TRBJ1-1; 8 bases are a match to TRBD1. The CDR3 sequence is 15 residues long. CDR1 SGDLS and CDR2 YYNGEE come from the germline V gene. Trimming took 0 bases from V and 5 from J; bases not matched to a gene: 6. The CDR3 loop reads CASSVVAGGRTEAFF. The CDR3 bases are TGTGCCAGCAGCGTAGTCGCAGGGGGCAGGACTGAAGCTTTCTTT.

The rearrangement links TRBV9 to TRBJ2-2, with 9 bases aligning to TRBD2. With 0 bases clipped from V and 6 bases from J, the junction kept 9 bases outside the gene matches. The CDR3 sequence is 17 residues long. The germline V gene encodes CDR1 SGDLS and CDR2 YYNGEE. The CDR3 loop is CASSVVGSGSISGELFF. The CDR3 DNA reads TGTGCCAGCAGCGTAGTCGGTAGCGGGAGTATTTCCGGGGAGCTGTTTTTT.

This clone was recorded a few times. The chain has TRBV7-3 and TRBJ2-3, with a weak D call TRBD2 (7 bases). Germline V gene lookup returns CDR1 SGHTA and CDR2 FQGTGA. Trimming removed 2 bases at V and 1 base at J, with 13 bases between. The CDR3 sequence is 16 residues long. CDR3: CASSLLGGLGTDTQYF. As DNA, the CDR3 is TGTGCCAGCAGCTTATTGGGGGGGCTAGGCACAGATACGCAGTATTTT.

The count of this clone is one. This sequence joins TRBV5-4 and TRBJ2-3; D ambiguous. V was shortened by 9 bases and J by 2 bases, with 16 bases between the two germline ends. This CDR3 is built from 14 residues. Germline V gives CDR1 SGHNT, CDR2 YYREEE (reference sequence). CDR3 coding DNA: TGTGCCATGGGTGACGACTTACTCACAGATACGCAGTATTTT. It encodes CAMGDDLLTDTQYF.

This clone was counted only a few times. V and J are TRBV2 and TRBJ1-3; 7 bases are shared with TRBD1. Germline values: CDR1 SNHLY, CDR2 FYNNEI. The CDR3 is made up of 15 amino acids. The V segment lost 4 bases and the J segment 4 bases; nucleotides outside the gene matches: 7. The CDR3, as DNA: TGTGCCAGCAGTGTCATAAGGGGGCGCGGAAACACCATATATTTT. Its protein is CASSVIRGRGNTIYF.

V usage is TRBV9 and J usage is TRBJ2-5, with a weak D call TRBD2 (5 bases). Looked up from germline, CDR1 is SGDLS and CDR2 is YYNGEE. V was shortened by 4 bases and J by 2 bases, with 18 bases between the two germline ends. This CDR3 region has 16 residues. The CDR3 sequence: CASSPDSISLQETQYF. CDR3 bases: TGTGCCAGCAGCCCGGACTCAATTAGCCTTCAAGAGACCCAGTACTTC.

This clone was recorded only once. This chain uses TRBV6-5 with TRBJ2-7; maybe TRBD1 (6 bases). The CDR3 contains 15 residues. The ends were cut back, 5 bases at V and 0 bases at J, with 14 bases in the middle. Germline CDR1 reads MNHEY; CDR2 reads SVGAGI. The CDR3 region has the DNA TGTGCCAGCAGTCCCCAGGGGAGTAGCTCCTACGAGCAGTACTTC. This codes for CASSPQGSSSYEQYF.

In its sample, this clone was seen a few times. V gene TRBV30 combines with J gene TRBJ1-2; possibly TRBD1 for D (6 bases). This CDR3 comprises 16 residues. Trimming removed 7 bases at V and 3 bases at J, with 24 bases between. Germline CDR1 GTSNPN, CDR2 SVGIG (reference sequence). CDR3 sequence: CALRGAGRKGYYGYTF. The CDR3 DNA sequence: TGTGCCTTACGGGGGGCAGGTAGAAAGGGGTACTATGGCTACACCTTC.

This clone has more than one count but fewer than ten. J is TRBJ2-1 and V is TRBV6-1, with 12 bases matching TRBD2. CDR1 and CDR2 (germline): MNHNS, SASEGT. This CDR3 is 14 amino acids long. The V and J ends lost 6 bases and 11 bases, in that order; junction bases with no gene match: 8. CDR3 protein: CASRLGGLAGQQFF. CDR3 nucleotides: TGTGCCAGCAGGTTAGGGGGACTAGCGGGTCAGCAGTTCTTC.

The CDR3 is CAIPGLNQETQYF. CDR3 DNA sequence: TGTGCCATTCCGGGACTAAACCAAGAGACCCAGTACTTC. This chain joins TRBV6-1 and TRBJ2-5; 7 bases are shared with TRBD2. The CDR3 consists of 13 residues. CDR1 MNHNS and CDR2 SASEGT come from the germline V gene. Losses at the gene ends were 10 bases for V and 0 bases for J; bases not matched to a gene: 5.

V gene TRBV18 combines with J gene TRBJ2-5; tentatively, D is TRBD2 (6 bases). V was trimmed by 4 bases and J by 0 bases, leaving 9 bases between them. CDR1 and CDR2 from the germline V gene are KGHSH and LQKENI. The CDR3 is 14 amino acids. This chain's CDR3 is CASSLAAYQETQYF. CDR3 nucleotides: TGTGCCAGCTCACTAGCGGCCTACCAAGAGACCCAGTACTTC.

The rearrangement joins TRBV6-4 to TRBJ2-1; perhaps TRBD1 as D (5 bases). Trimming cost V 6 bases and J 7 bases, with 31 bases left between them. Looked up from germline, CDR1 is MRHNA and CDR2 is SNTAGT. The CDR3 length is 19 residues. The CDR3 sequence: CASRTVSAWLVGSGNEQFF. The CDR3 DNA reads TGTGCCAGCAGGACAGTCTCTGCGTGGTTGGTAGGTTCGGGTAATGAGCAGTTCTTC.

This clone was seen only once. This sequence joins TRBV5-6 and TRBJ1-3; 9 nucleotides match TRBD1. V was pared by 0 bases and J by 0 bases, with 1 base of the junction left unmatched. The CDR3 consists of 16 residues. CDR1 is SGHDT, CDR2 YYEEEE, per germline. CDR3 nucleotides: TGTGCCAGCAGCTTGGGGACAGGGGCCTCTGGAAACACCATATATTTT. Encoded protein: CASSLGTGASGNTIYF.

The rearrangement uses TRBV2 and TRBJ2-3, with unresolved D. Germline loops: CDR1 SNHLY, CDR2 FYNNEI. The ends were cut back, 4 bases at V and 2 bases at J, with 4 bases in the middle. The CDR3 length is 12 residues. CDR3: CASSGLTDTQYF. The CDR3 DNA reads TGTGCCAGCAGTGGACTCACAGATACGCAGTATTTT.

This chain joins TRBV9 and TRBJ2-3; D not resolved. The length of the CDR3 is 14 residues. Trimming stripped 2 bases from V and 0 bases from J, with 7 bases between. From germline, CDR1 is SGDLS and CDR2 YYNGEE. Here the CDR3 reads CASSVRVSTDTQYF. CDR3 in DNA: TGTGCCAGCAGCGTTCGGGTAAGCACAGATACGCAGTATTTT.

The gene calls are TRBV27 and TRBJ1-3; TRBD1 might be the D (5 bases). Per the germline V gene, CDR1 is MNHEY and CDR2 is SMNVEV (reference sequence). The V and J ends lost 6 bases and 0 bases respectively, with 18 bases between them. The CDR3 contains 17 residues. In nucleotides, the CDR3 is TGTGCCAGCAGCCATTCCTCGGGGGGAAGCTCTGGAAACACCATATATTTT. Encoded protein: CASSHSSGGSSGNTIYF.

This chain uses TRBV2 with TRBJ2-7; D remains ambiguous. Germline V CDR1 and CDR2: SNHLY, FYNNEI. The CDR3 sequence is 13 residues long. With 3 bases removed from V and 1 base from J, the gap between germline ends came to 7 bases. The CDR3 bases are TGTGCCAGCAGTGAGAAGCTTTCCTACGAGCAGTACTTC. Its translation: CASSEKLSYEQYF.

The rearrangement uses TRBV29-1 and TRBJ2-1; TRBD2 is a possible D gene (5 bases). The CDR3 has 12 amino acids. CDR1 is SQVTM, CDR2 ANQGSEA, per germline. The V and J ends lost 7 bases and 7 bases respectively, with 14 bases between them. CDR3 in amino acids: CSGRGLGNEQFF. The CDR3 DNA sequence: TGCAGCGGTCGGGGTCTGGGGAATGAGCAGTTCTTC.

This clone is a singleton in its sample. The V call is TRBV6-1, the J call TRBJ2-7, with TRBD1 matching over 9 bases. Trimming cost V 2 bases and J 7 bases; bases outside gene matches: 6. The CDR3 loop spans 14 amino acids. Germline V gene data show CDR1 as MNHNS and CDR2 as SASEGT. CDR3 residues: CASSEPGDRVEQYF. CDR3 sequence (DNA): TGTGCCAGCAGTGAACCCGGGGACAGGGTTGAGCAGTACTTC.

This rearrangement joins TRBV19 to TRBJ1-1; 8 nucleotides align to TRBD1. The ends lost 9 bases at V and 0 bases at J; junction bases unmatched: 3. The CDR3 runs 13 residues. Germline V lookup: CDR1 LNHDA, CDR2 SQIVND (reference sequence). DNA for the CDR3: TGTGCCAGCTCGGGACAGGTGAACACTGAAGCTTTCTTT. This encodes CASSGQVNTEAFF.

This chain uses TRBV5-6 with TRBJ2-4; 8 bases fit TRBD1. Germline values: CDR1 SGHDT, CDR2 YYEEEE. CDR3 size: 17 residues. Trimming removed 4 bases from V and 8 bases from J; junction bases left unmatched: 17. The CDR3 sequence is CASSLMRVAGGLDIQYF. The CDR3 DNA is TGTGCCAGCAGCCTCATGCGAGTCGCAGGGGGCTTAGACATTCAGTACTTC.

V usage is TRBV5-1 and J usage is TRBJ2-7, with a possible D match to TRBD2 (5 bases). Germline CDR1 is SGHRS and CDR2 is YFSETQ. The CDR3 runs 14 residues. Trimming cost V 5 bases and J 2 bases, with 14 bases left between them. The CDR3 coding sequence is TGCGCCAGCAGAGTAGCGCCAGCTACCTACGAGCAGTACTTC. As protein: CASRVAPATYEQYF.

The chain employs TRBV6-5 and TRBJ1-1; D gene ambiguous. V lost 5 bases and J 7 bases, leaving 14 bases between the germline ends. The CDR3 totals 13 residues. Germline V gene sequence: CDR1 MNHEY, CDR2 SVGAGI. CDR3 bases: TGTGCCAGCAGTGAGCACCTGGAGAGTGAAGCTTTCTTT. Translating it yields CASSEHLESEAFF.

CDR3 loop: CASTLTGLSYEQYF. CDR3 nucleotide sequence: TGTGCCAGCACCCTGACGGGACTTTCCTACGAGCAGTACTTC. This rearrangement joins TRBV7-2 to TRBJ2-7, with D possibly being TRBD2 (6 bases). The CDR3 is made up of 14 amino acids. Between the trimmed V and J ends, which lost 7 bases and 1 base, there was a span of 14 bases. Germline V gives CDR1 SGHTA, CDR2 FQGNSA.